These 13 T cell receptor beta chains were sequenced from one sample in a study of vaccination and CD4 T cells after COVID-19. Treatment noted: roughly ten-day PBMC culture with coronavirus spike peptide pools or control peptides (ViraFEST assay). The unexposed donor's CD4+ T cells were collected before the COVID-19 pandemic (2011-2018). Oncomine TCR Beta short-read sequencing was applied to DNA from cultured CD4+ T cells. TCRdb re-analysed the PCR reads in MiXCR, keeping a single row per CDR3 protein. This sample carries 6,500 to 10,000 distinct CDR3 sequences, 48% of them seen once, and the ten largest clones take around 16%. These receptors are not linked to any known antigen. The sequencing sample was made of CD4+ T cells from blood, cultured in vitro. The receptors here all came from a human donor in good health.

The CDR3 DNA reads as TGTGCCAGCAGTAGCTCCGGGATCCCCTACGAGCAGTACTTC. Its translation: CASSSSGIPYEQYF. This sequence joins TRBV6-1 and TRBJ2-7; weak D call: TRBD2 (5 bases). The V end lost 5 bases, the J end lost 2 bases, and 13 bases lay between the germline ends. The CDR3 length is 14 residues. Germline V gene sequence: CDR1 MNHNS, CDR2 SASEGT.

In this sample, this clonotype turned up a few times. The chain couples TRBV7-2 to TRBJ2-3, with 7 bases identical to TRBD2. This CDR3 spans 15 amino acids. V shed 5 bases and J 3 bases; nucleotides not matched to a gene: 8. Per the germline V gene, CDR1 is SGHTA and CDR2 is FQGNSA. The CDR3 sequence: CASSPQTSRTDTQYF. The CDR3 nucleotides are TGTGCCAGCAGCCCTCAGACTAGCAGAACAGATACGCAGTATTTT. The full variable domain, rest sourced from reference TRBV7-2 and TRBJ2-3, is GAGVSQSPSNKVTEKGKDVELRCDPISGHTALYWYRQSLGQGLEFLIYFQGNSAPDKSGLPSDRFSAERTGGSVSTLTIQRTQQEDSAVYLCASSPQTSRTDTQYFGPGTRLTVL.

This clonotype was recorded a few times. V gene TRBV7-2 combines with J gene TRBJ1-1; a weak D match, TRBD1 (6 bases). The V and J ends lost 2 bases and 2 bases respectively, with 12 bases between them. The CDR3 has 15 residues. CDR1 is SGHTA, CDR2 FQGNSA, per germline. CDR3 nucleotide sequence: TGTGCCAGCAGCTTACAAGGAGGGGGAAACACTGAAGCTTTCTTT. It codes for CASSLQGGGNTEAFF. The full variable domain, with the rest looked up from reference TRBV7-2 and TRBJ1-1, is GAGVSQSPSNKVTEKGKDVELRCDPISGHTALYWYRQSLGQGLEFLIYFQGNSAPDKSGLPSDRFSAERTGGSVSTLTIQRTQQEDSAVYLCASSLQGGGNTEAFFGQGTRLTVV.

The V gene is TRBV19, the J gene TRBJ1-1; D ambiguous. V lost 7 bases and J 1 base, leaving 10 bases between the germline ends. Germline V gives CDR1 LNHDA, CDR2 SQIVND (reference sequence). The CDR3 is 13 residues long. In nucleotides, the CDR3 is TGTGCCAGTACGAAGAGTTGGAACACTGAAGCTTTCTTT. Amino acid sequence: CASTKSWNTEAFF.

The V and J genes are TRBV7-9 and TRBJ1-4; D remains unclear. Trimming removed 5 bases from V and 6 bases from J, with 7 bases in between. Per the germline V gene, CDR1 is SEHNR and CDR2 is FQNEAQ (reference sequence). The CDR3 is 12 amino acids. The CDR3 coding sequence is TGTGCCAGCAGCCGCGGGTATGAAAAACTGTTTTTT. This gives the protein CASSRGYEKLFF.

The chain combines TRBV6-5 with TRBJ2-7; no clear D gene. V lost 2 bases and J 0 bases, leaving 11 bases between the germline ends. This CDR3 has 15 amino acids. CDR1 is MNHEY, CDR2 SVGAGI, per germline. CDR3 amino acids: CASSYEVHGSYEQYF. CDR3 in DNA: TGTGCCAGCAGTTACGAGGTCCATGGCTCCTACGAGCAGTACTTC.

On this clonotype itself: The limits of the CDR3 on the DNA are not certain, so only TCRdb's listed CDR3 is given. V gene TRBV7-5 combines with J gene TRBJ2-7; the D call of TRBD1 is as the table states it, not checked on the DNA. TRBV7-5 represents a pseudogene. The CDR3 adds up to 17 amino acids, both ends counted. The chain's CDR3 is CISVSEARQGAPNEQYF.

This chain joins TRBV18 and TRBJ2-3; 11 nucleotides match TRBD1. CDR3 length: 15 residues. The J segment lost 5 bases and the V segment lost 1 base, leaving 2 bases of the junction unmatched. Germline V CDR1 and CDR2: KGHSH, LQKENI. CDR3 residues: CASSPRGTGGDTQYF. CDR3 coding DNA: TGTGCCAGCTCACCACGTGGGACAGGGGGAGATACGCAGTATTTT.

This CDR3 is CASSGTSAPGDTQYF. The CDR3 DNA is TGTGCCAGCTCAGGGACATCGGCTCCCGGAGATACGCAGTATTTT. V is TRBV18 and J is TRBJ2-3, with a possible D match to TRBD1 (6 bases). CDR3 length equals 15 residues. Germline assignment: CDR1 KGHSH and CDR2 LQKENI. The germline V and J ends were trimmed by 5 bases and 5 bases, with 17 bases remaining between them.

This clonotype occurred a few times. The gene calls are TRBV7-9 and TRBJ2-2, with unresolved D. V was cut by 7 bases and J by 6 bases, with 12 bases left in between. Germline loops: CDR1 SEHNR, CDR2 FQNEAQ (reference sequence). The CDR3 is 13 amino acids. The CDR3 nucleotides read TGTGCCAGCACCCTCCTTGCCGCCGGGGAGCTGTTTTTT. This gives the protein CASTLLAAGELFF.

In this sample, this clonotype turned up a few times. This rearrangement joins TRBV6-5 to TRBJ2-2, with D hard to call. This CDR3 has 15 residues. Germline V gene lookup returns CDR1 MNHEY and CDR2 SVGAGI. The V end lost 2 bases, the J end lost 3 bases, and 10 bases lay between the germline ends. CDR3 sequence: CASSYGQPHTGELFF. CDR3 coding DNA: TGTGCCAGCAGTTACGGCCAGCCCCACACCGGGGAGCTGTTTTTT.

The rearrangement joins TRBV19 to TRBJ2-7; 11 bases map to TRBD1. The CDR3 consists of 15 residues. Germline V lookup: CDR1 LNHDA, CDR2 SQIVND (reference sequence). With V trimmed by 5 bases and J by 2 bases, 5 bases remained unmatched. The CDR3 protein is CASSAGTGGTYEQYF. CDR3 bases: TGTGCCAGTAGTGCCGGGACAGGGGGGACCTACGAGCAGTACTTC.

The rearrangement joins TRBV20-1 to TRBJ2-1, with TRBD1 as a possible D gene (6 bases). The ends were cut back, 6 bases at V and 5 bases at J, with 20 bases in the middle. CDR1 is DFQATT and CDR2 is SNEGSKA in the germline V gene (reference sequence). This CDR3 region has 15 residues. CDR3 DNA: TGCAGTGCAACACCTTCAGGGGCCTGGGACAATGAGCAGTTCTTC. It translates to CSATPSGAWDNEQFF.